These 5 T cell receptor beta chains were all obtained from the same sample, sequenced in a study of T cells in Graves' hyperthyroidism and ophthalmopathy. RNA transcripts were the template for amplifying TCR beta CDR3 regions. An initial round of RT-PCR targeting the TCR CDR3 relied on the HTBI primer set. TCRdb redid the calling of the multiplex PCR reads with MiXCR, one entry per CDR3 protein. The sample shows about 570,000 distinct CDR3 sequences, 46% of them seen only once. Sequenced material: peripheral blood or thyroid tissue (not recorded which). The receptor source for this set is an adult woman with Graves' disease, either hyperthyroidism or ophthalmopathy (not recorded which).

This rearrangement joins TRBV5-1 to TRBJ1-4, with D possibly matching TRBD1 (5 bases). Germline lookup yields CDR1 SGHRS and CDR2 YFSETQ. The CDR3 totals 15 residues. V lost 4 bases and J 8 bases, leaving 18 bases between the germline ends. The CDR3, as DNA: TGCGCCAGCAGCAGTGAGGGACGGGCCCACGAAAAACTGTTTTTT. It yields the protein CASSSEGRAHEKLFF.

This chain links TRBV10-3 with TRBJ2-3, with TRBD1 matching over 8 bases. This CDR3 has 14 amino acids. Germline V gene sequence: CDR1 ENHRY, CDR2 SYGVKD. V lost 9 bases and J lost 2; bases outside the gene matches: 7. DNA for the CDR3: TGTGCCATTAAACAGGGGGAGGTCACAGATACGCAGTATTTT. Its protein is CAIKQGEVTDTQYF.

V usage is TRBV15 and J usage is TRBJ1-1; TRBD1 matches at 7 bases. V gave up 2 bases and J gave up 3 bases; unmatched junction bases: 9. The CDR3 spans 16 residues. The V gene's germline CDR1 is LNHNV and CDR2 YYDKDF (reference sequence). The CDR3 region is CATSRYQGVGDTEAFF. As DNA, the CDR3 is TGTGCCACCAGCAGATACCAGGGGGTGGGGGACACTGAAGCTTTCTTT.

The V call is TRBV29-1, the J call TRBJ2-2, with 10 positions matching TRBD2. From germline, CDR1 is SQVTM and CDR2 ANQGSEA. V was pared by 5 bases and J by 2 bases, with 8 bases of the junction left unmatched. The length of the CDR3 is 16 residues. This chain's CDR3 is CSVRLAGALNTGELFF. The DNA for the CDR3 is TGCAGCGTTAGGCTAGCGGGAGCCCTCAACACCGGGGAGCTGTTTTTT.

This clonotype was counted many times. The chain uses TRBV11-2 and TRBJ2-7; perhaps TRBD1 as D (6 bases). This CDR3 spans 14 amino acids. V lost 1 base and J 2 bases, leaving 9 bases between the germline ends. Per the germline V gene, CDR1 is SGHAT and CDR2 is FQNNGV. CDR3 sequence: CASSLGTVTYEQYF. The CDR3 region has the DNA TGTGCCAGCAGCTTAGGGACAGTTACCTACGAGCAGTACTTC.